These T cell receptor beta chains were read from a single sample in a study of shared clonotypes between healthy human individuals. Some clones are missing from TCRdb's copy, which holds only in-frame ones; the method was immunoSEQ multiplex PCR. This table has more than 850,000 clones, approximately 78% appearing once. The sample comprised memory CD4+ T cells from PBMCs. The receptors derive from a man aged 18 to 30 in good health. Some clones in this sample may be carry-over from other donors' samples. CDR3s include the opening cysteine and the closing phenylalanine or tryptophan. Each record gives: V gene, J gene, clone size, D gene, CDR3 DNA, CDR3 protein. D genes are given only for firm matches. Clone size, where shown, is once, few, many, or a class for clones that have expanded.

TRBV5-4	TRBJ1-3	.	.	TGTGCCAGCAGCAAAGGGGGAGGTGGAAACACCATATATTTT	CASSKGGGGNTIYF
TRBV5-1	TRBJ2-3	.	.	TGCGCCAGCAGCTTGGAAGCGGGCACAGATACGCAGTATTTT	CASSLEAGTDTQYF
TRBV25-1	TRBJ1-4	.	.	TGTGCCAGCAGTGACTCTCAGGGGACAAGAGCTGAAAAACTGTTTTTT	CASSDSQGTRAEKLFF
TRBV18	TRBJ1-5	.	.	TGTGCCAGCTCACCACCGGGTACGGGATCCAATCAGCCCCAGCATTTT	CASSPPGTGSNQPQHF
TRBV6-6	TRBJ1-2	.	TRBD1	TGTGCCAGCAGTTACGGACAGGAGGGCTACACCTTC	CASSYGQEGYTF
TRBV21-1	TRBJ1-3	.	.	TGTGCCAGCAGCAAAGAGCGTAGACAGGTCTTTGGAAACACCATATATTTT	CASSKERRQVFGNTIYF
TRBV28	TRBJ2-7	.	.	TGTGCCAGCAGTTTGGGGGGAGCTGACTCCTACGAGCAGTACTTC	CASSLGGADSYEQYF
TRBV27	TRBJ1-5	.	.	TGTGCCAGCAGTTTTGGGAGGGTTCAGCCCCAGCATTTT	CASSFGRVQPQHF
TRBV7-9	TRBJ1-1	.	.	TGTGCCAGCAGCCCAGAGATGAACACTGAAGCTTTCTTT	CASSPEMNTEAFF
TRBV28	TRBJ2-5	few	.	TGTGCCAGCAGCCTACGACTCGGGGGCGTGAGAGAGACCCAGTACTTC	CASSLRLGGVRETQYF
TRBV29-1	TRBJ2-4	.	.	TGCAGCGTTGAAAAGGGGGATTGGAACATTCAGTACTTC	CSVEKGDWNIQYF
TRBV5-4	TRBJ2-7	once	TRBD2	TGTGCCAGCAGCTGGGCGGGACTAGCGGGAGGTGATGAGCAGTACTTC	CASSWAGLAGGDEQYF
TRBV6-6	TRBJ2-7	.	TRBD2	TGTGCCAGCAGTGTGACTAGCGGGGGTTCCTACGAGCAGTACTTC	CASSVTSGGSYEQYF
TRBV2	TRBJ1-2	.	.	TGTGCCAGCAGTGTCGAGGGGGACTATGGCTACACCTTC	CASSVEGDYGYTF
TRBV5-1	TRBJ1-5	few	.	TGCGCCAGCAGCTTGGCAGGGCCGGGGCAGCCCCAGCATTTT	CASSLAGPGQPQHF
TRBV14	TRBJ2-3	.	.	TGTGCCAGCAGCCCCCTATCCGACTGGTCTAGCACAGATACGCAGTATTTT	CASSPLSDWSSTDTQYF
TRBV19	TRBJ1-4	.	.	TGTGCCAGTAGTATTGCTTTCTTGGGTGAAAAACTGTTTTTT	CASSIAFLGEKLFF
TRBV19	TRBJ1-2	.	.	TGTGCCAGTAGCGCATTCTTAAGGCTCAGGGGAGGCTATGGCTACACCTTC	CASSAFLRLRGGYGYTF
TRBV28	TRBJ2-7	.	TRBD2	TGTGCCAGCACCCATACCTGGACTAGCGGTAGCTCCTACGAGCAGTACTTC	CASTHTWTSGSSYEQYF
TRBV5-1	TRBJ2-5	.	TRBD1	TGCGCCAGCAGCCCAATGGGACAGGGGAAAGAGACCCAGTACTTC	CASSPMGQGKETQYF
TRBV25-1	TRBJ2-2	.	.	TGTGCCAGCAGTGGAGCGACAGGCGGCTACACCGGGGAGCTGTTTTTT	CASSGATGGYTGELFF
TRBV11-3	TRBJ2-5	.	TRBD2	TGTGCCAGCAGCTCGGGACTAGCGGGTCAAGAGACCCAGTACTTC	CASSSGLAGQETQYF
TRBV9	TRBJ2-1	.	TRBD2	TGTGCCAGCAGCCACCAAGGACTAGCGGGAGGGGATGAGCAGTTCTTC	CASSHQGLAGGDEQFF
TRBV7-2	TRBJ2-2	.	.	TGTGCCAGCAGCTTCAGGTCGGGGGTTGCCGGGGAGCTGTTTTTT	CASSFRSGVAGELFF
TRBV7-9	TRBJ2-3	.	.	TGTGCCAGCAGCTCCGGACAGATTACTACAGATACGCAGTATTTT	CASSSGQITTDTQYF
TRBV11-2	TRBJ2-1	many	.	TGTGCCAGCAGCCCCGGTGTGGCCGTCTACAATGAGCAGTTCTTC	CASSPGVAVYNEQFF
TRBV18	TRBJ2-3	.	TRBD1	TGTGCCAGCTCACGTGGGACAGACGCCTCCATAGATACGCAGTATTTT	CASSRGTDASIDTQYF
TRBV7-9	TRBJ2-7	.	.	TGTGCCAGCAGCTTCGGATTAGACGAGCAGTACTTC	CASSFGLDEQYF
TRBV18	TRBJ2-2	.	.	TGTGCCAGCTCACCACAGTCAGTATCAGGGACCACCGGGGAGCTGTTTTTT	CASSPQSVSGTTGELFF
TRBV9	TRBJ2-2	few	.	TGTGCCAGCAGCGTAGAAGGGGCTACCGGGGAGCTGTTTTTT	CASSVEGATGELFF
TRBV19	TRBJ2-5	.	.	TGTGCCAGTAGCGGGACAAGCCAAGAGACCCAGTACTTC	CASSGTSQETQYF
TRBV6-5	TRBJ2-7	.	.	TGTGCCAGCAGTTACTCAGGATCGGGGTCTTACGAGCAGTACTTC	CASSYSGSGSYEQYF
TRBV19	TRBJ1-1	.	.	TGTGCCAGTAGTATAGATCGGCTCACTGAAGCTTTCTTT	CASSIDRLTEAFF
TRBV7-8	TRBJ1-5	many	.	TGTGCCAGCAGCTTAGCGGGGGGGGGAATCAATCAGCCCCAGCATTTT	CASSLAGGGINQPQHF
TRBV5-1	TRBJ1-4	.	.	TGCGCCAGCAGCTCGCAAGCGGGACTGGGGAATGAAAAACTGTTTTTT	CASSSQAGLGNEKLFF
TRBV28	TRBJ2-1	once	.	TGTGCCAGCAGTTTAGGCGGCAGCTACAATGAGCAGTTCTTC	CASSLGGSYNEQFF
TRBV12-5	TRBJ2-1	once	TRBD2	TGTGCTAGTGGTTTGGGACTAGCGGGGCGATACCCAATCTACAATGAGCAGTTCTTC	CASGLGLAGRYPIYNEQFF
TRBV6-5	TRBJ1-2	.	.	TGTGCCAGCAGTCGCGGGCAGGACAGATTCTATGGCTACACCTTC	CASSRGQDRFYGYTF
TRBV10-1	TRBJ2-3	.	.	TGCGCCAGCAGATCGGGCGGTAGCACAGATACGCAGTATTTT	CASRSGGSTDTQYF
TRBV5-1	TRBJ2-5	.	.	TGCGCCAGCAGCTTATTCCCCCAAGAGACCCAGTACTTC	CASSLFPQETQYF
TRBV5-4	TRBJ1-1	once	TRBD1	TGTGCCAGCAGCGTAGACAGGGGATACACTGAAGCTTTCTTT	CASSVDRGYTEAFF
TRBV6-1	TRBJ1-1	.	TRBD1	TGTGCCAGCAGTTTGACAGGGGGACGGCTTGGTGAAGCTTTCTTT	CASSLTGGRLGEAFF
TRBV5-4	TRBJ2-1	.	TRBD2	TGTGCCAGCAGCAATGAGGGGACTAGATCCTACAATGAGCAGTTCTTC	CASSNEGTRSYNEQFF
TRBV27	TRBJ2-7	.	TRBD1	TGTGCCAGCAGCCGACTTCAACAGGGGACCTCCGAGCAGTACTTC	CASSRLQQGTSEQYF
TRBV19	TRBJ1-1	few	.	TGTGCCAGTAGTATTTTAGGGGGCACTGAAGCTTTCTTT	CASSILGGTEAFF
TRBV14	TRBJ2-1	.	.	TGTGCCAGCAGCCACCCCGACGCCCACTCCTACAATGAGCAGTTCTTC	CASSHPDAHSYNEQFF
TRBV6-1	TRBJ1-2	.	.	TGTGCCAGCAGTGCGGGGAAACAGGGATGGAGCTATGGCTACACCTTC	CASSAGKQGWSYGYTF
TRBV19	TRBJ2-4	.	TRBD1	TGTGCCAGTAGGGGGGACAGGGACCTTTCCAGGGGCATTCAGTACTTC	CASRGDRDLSRGIQYF
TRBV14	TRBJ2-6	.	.	TGTGCCAGCAGCCAAGATTATGGGTCCTACTCTGGGGCCAACGTCCTGACTTTC	CASSQDYGSYSGANVLTF
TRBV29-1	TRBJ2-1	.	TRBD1	TGCAGCGTTCGGACAGGGTGGAATGAGCAGTTCTTC	CSVRTGWNEQFF
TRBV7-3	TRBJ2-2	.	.	TGTGCCAGCAGCCCGCCGGGTGCCACCGGGGAGCTGTTTTTT	CASSPPGATGELFF
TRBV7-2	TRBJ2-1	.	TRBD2	TGTGCCAGCAGCCAACGGGCTAGCGGGAATAGTGAGCAGTTCTTC	CASSQRASGNSEQFF
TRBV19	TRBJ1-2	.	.	TGTGCCAGTAGTATTGGCCAGCGAACATTCTATGGCTACACCTTC	CASSIGQRTFYGYTF